The 25 T cell receptor beta chains given below trace back to one sample, sequenced in a study of immune cell composition in non-small cell lung cancer. Normal lung sampling was at least 3 cm from the tumour, as distant as possible. Method: immunoSEQ multiplex PCR; TCRdb's copy keeps in-frame clones and lacks some. The sample consists of about 3,400 clones, 84% of them appearing once. Sequenced input: non-adjacent lung tissue. The receptor set was obtained from a human donor with non-small cell lung cancer.

The chain employs TRBV6-5 and TRBJ1-1; D remains unclear. V lost 2 bases and J lost 1, with 8 bases in between. Germline V gene sequence: CDR1 MNHEY, CDR2 SVGAGI. The CDR3 runs 14 residues. CDR3 protein: CASSYDEGNTEAFF. CDR3 coding DNA: TGTGCCAGCAGTTACGACGAGGGGAACACTGAAGCTTTCTTT.

This clone was picked up one time. This rearrangement joins TRBV28 to TRBJ1-5; D ambiguous. Trimming shortened V by 3 bases and J by 5 bases, and 14 bases separated the two germline ends. This CDR3 region has 15 residues. Germline-derived CDR1 and CDR2 are MDHEN and SYDVKM. CDR3 loop: CASSFQPDNYQPQHF. The CDR3 DNA is TGTGCCAGCAGTTTTCAGCCAGACAATTATCAGCCCCAGCATTTT.

The J gene is TRBJ2-1, the V gene TRBV30; 10 bases align to TRBD2. The CDR3 has 16 residues. Germline CDR1 is GTSNPN and CDR2 is SVGIG (reference sequence). Trimming took 1 base from V and 9 from J; bases not matched to a gene: 12. In DNA form, the CDR3 reads TGTGCCTGGAGTGGGCTAGCGGGAGCAATAAGTATTGAGCAGTTCTTC. Protein sequence: CAWSGLAGAISIEQFF.

This sequence joins TRBV9 and TRBJ1-1; 10 bases align to TRBD1. The junction had 5 bases not matched to a gene; V was cut back by 3 bases and J by 6 bases. Germline CDR1 and CDR2: SGDLS and YYNGEE. The CDR3 is 14 amino acids. The CDR3 is CASSAGQGIAEAFF. The CDR3 nucleotides are TGTGCCAGCAGCGCGGGACAGGGGATCGCTGAAGCTTTCTTT.

The chain joins TRBV18 to TRBJ1-5; 7 positions match TRBD1. Losses at the gene ends were 3 bases for V and 2 bases for J; bases not matched to a gene: 4. Germline assignment: CDR1 KGHSH and CDR2 LQKENI. The CDR3 has 15 residues. Here the CDR3 reads CASSPSTGRNQPQHF. The CDR3 DNA follows: TGTGCCAGCTCACCTTCGACAGGGCGCAATCAGCCCCAGCATTTT.

The chain couples TRBV5-1 to TRBJ2-1; 11 bases agree with TRBD2. J gave up 4 bases and V 3 bases, and 6 bases lay outside the gene matches. Germline-derived CDR1 and CDR2 are SGHRS and YFSETQ. CDR3 length equals 16 residues. The CDR3 reads CASSSTSGESYNEQFF. The CDR3 bases are TGCGCCAGCAGCTCGACTAGCGGGGAGTCTTACAATGAGCAGTTCTTC.

The V gene is TRBV10-2, the J gene TRBJ2-3; weak D call: TRBD2 (6 bases). Per germline, CDR1 WSHSY and CDR2 SAAADI. This CDR3 contains 12 residues. Trimming removed 8 bases at V and 11 bases at J, with 17 bases between. The CDR3 spells CASGQGAGQQYF. CDR3 in DNA: TGCGCCAGCGGCCAAGGGGCGGGGCAGCAGTATTTT.

The chain links TRBV10-3 to TRBJ1-4; tentative D call: TRBD1 (5 bases). Trimming stripped 3 bases from V and 3 bases from J, with 17 bases between. The CDR3 covers 17 residues. Germline loops: CDR1 ENHRY, CDR2 SYGVKD. The chain's CDR3 is CAISEFYPQGPNEKLFF. The DNA for the CDR3 is TGTGCCATCAGTGAATTTTATCCCCAGGGCCCTAATGAAAAACTGTTTTTT.

This rearrangement joins TRBV2 to TRBJ2-5; D gene uncertain. Trimming took 7 bases from V and 4 from J, leaving 7 bases between them. This CDR3 spans 11 amino acids. The germline V gene has CDR1 SNHLY and CDR2 FYNNEI. The CDR3 here is CASKYGETQYF. CDR3 in DNA: TGTGCCAGCAAGTACGGAGAGACCCAGTACTTC.

The chain couples TRBV6-5 to TRBJ1-1; TRBD1 matches 9 bases. This CDR3 is built from 13 residues. After removal of 4 bases from V and 7 bases from J, the junction contained 4 bases not matched to a gene. Germline V gives CDR1 MNHEY, CDR2 SVGAGI. Written as DNA, the CDR3 is TGTGCCAGCAGTTGGACAGGGGTGGATGAAGCTTTCTTT. Translated: CASSWTGVDEAFF.

The chain links TRBV4-2 to TRBJ1-3; D is uncertain. CDR1 and CDR2 (germline): LGHNA, YNFKEQ. Between the trimmed V and J ends, which lost 0 bases and 0 bases, there was a span of 12 bases. The CDR3 loop spans 17 amino acids. CDR3 amino acids: CASSQDTPRSSGNTIYF. CDR3 coding DNA: TGTGCCAGCAGCCAAGATACCCCTCGGAGCTCTGGAAACACCATATATTTT.

This clone is termed hyperexpanded (1% or more). This sequence joins TRBV11-2 and TRBJ2-7, with D perhaps TRBD1 (6 bases). Germline V gene data show CDR1 as SGHAT and CDR2 as FQNNGV. The CDR3 loop spans 14 amino acids. Trimming pared 5 bases from V and 2 bases from J, leaving 13 bases between. CDR3 sequence (DNA): TGTGCCAGCAGCGGAGACAGGTGGACCTACGAGCAGTACTTC. This translates into CASSGDRWTYEQYF. The variable domain in full, completed from reference TRBV11-2 and TRBJ2-7, reads EAGVAQSPRYKIIEKRQSVAFWCNPISGHATLYWYQQILGQGPKLLIQFQNNGVVDDSQLPKDRFSAERLKGVDSTLKIQPAKLEDSAVYLCASSGDRWTYEQYFGPGTRLTVT.

In nucleotides, the CDR3 is TGCGCCAGCAGCTCTGGACAGGGGTACCCCTCTGGGGCCAACGTCCTGACTTTC. As protein: CASSSGQGYPSGANVLTF. The rearrangement joins TRBV5-1 to TRBJ2-6; 9 nucleotides line up with TRBD1. V trimming: 3 bases; J trimming: 0 bases; junction bases outside the gene matches: 7. Germline V gives CDR1 SGHRS, CDR2 YFSETQ. The CDR3 covers 18 residues.

This chain connects TRBV5-1 to TRBJ2-1; 8 bases agree with TRBD2. CDR1 and CDR2 from the germline V gene are SGHRS and YFSETQ. Unmatched junction bases numbered 12, after V lost 6 bases and J lost 7 bases. This CDR3 region has 15 residues. The CDR3 coding sequence is TGCGCCAGCAAATACCTGGGACTAGTGAGTAATGAGCAGTTCTTC. Its protein product is CASKYLGLVSNEQFF.

The chain is built from TRBV5-1 and TRBJ2-2; no definite D call. The V gene lost 4 bases and the J gene lost 3 bases, with 13 bases spanning the gap. There are 15 residues in the CDR3. The germline V gene encodes CDR1 SGHRS and CDR2 YFSETQ. CDR3 nucleotide sequence: TGCGCCAGCAGCCCCAGTATCGGAGACACCGGGGAGCTGTTTTTT. This gives the protein CASSPSIGDTGELFF.

The chain recombines TRBV6-5 with TRBJ2-7, with D perhaps matching TRBD1 (5 bases). Germline V lookup: CDR1 MNHEY, CDR2 SVGAGI. The CDR3 is made up of 15 amino acids. Trimming cost V 5 bases and J 7 bases, with 21 bases left between them. CDR3 sequence reads: CASSGPSGLPREQYF. CDR3 coding DNA: TGTGCCAGCAGTGGGCCCTCAGGGCTGCCGAGGGAGCAGTACTTC.

DNA of the CDR3: TGCGCCAGCAGCCTGGACATCGGAAACACCATATATTTT. This gives the protein CASSLDIGNTIYF. The V and J genes are TRBV5-1 and TRBJ1-3; D perhaps matches TRBD1 (5 bases). Germline V gene sequence: CDR1 SGHRS, CDR2 YFSETQ. This CDR3 contains 13 residues. The V gene lost 4 bases and the J gene lost 4 bases, with 9 bases spanning the gap.

This clone was counted a few times. The V call is TRBV30, the J call TRBJ2-7, with D tentatively TRBD1 (6 bases). The CDR3 covers 13 residues. Trimming removed 1 base at V and 2 bases at J, with 9 bases between. Germline CDR1 reads GTSNPN; CDR2 reads SVGIG (reference sequence). CDR3 loop: CAWSAGHTYEQYF. The DNA for the CDR3 is TGTGCCTGGAGTGCGGGACACACCTACGAGCAGTACTTC.

The rearrangement links TRBV5-8 to TRBJ1-1, with D possibly being TRBD1 (6 bases). Trimming took off 6 bases at V and 1 base at J, with 13 bases between the two ends. Germline CDR1 SGHTS, CDR2 YDEGEE. The CDR3 extends over 14 amino acids. CDR3 coding DNA: TGTGCCAGCACTAGCGGAGGGGGGAACACTGAAGCTTTCTTT. This gives the protein CASTSGGGNTEAFF.

The CDR3 spells CASSSRTNQPQHF. DNA for the CDR3: TGTGCCAGCAGCTCCCGGACTAATCAGCCCCAGCATTTT. This chain links TRBV7-2 with TRBJ1-5; D is uncertain. Trimming removed 4 bases from V and 4 bases from J, with 8 bases in between. CDR1 is SGHTA and CDR2 is FQGNSA in the germline V gene. The CDR3 extends over 13 amino acids.

The rearrangement uses TRBV7-2 and TRBJ2-5; 13 bases agree with TRBD2. The V and J ends lost 5 bases and 5 bases, in that order; junction bases with no gene match: 5. The CDR3 is made up of 15 amino acids. Germline assignment: CDR1 SGHTA and CDR2 FQGNSA. CDR3 nucleotides: TGTGCCAGCAGCCAGGGACTAGCGGGATGGGAGACCCAGTACTTC. Translating gives CASSQGLAGWETQYF.

The chain recombines TRBV9 with TRBJ1-2, with TRBD1 matching 7 bases. V dropped 2 bases and J dropped 5; count of bases not matched to a gene: 9. Germline-derived CDR1 and CDR2 are SGDLS and YYNGEE. The CDR3 totals 15 residues. The CDR3 DNA is TGTGCCAGCAGCGTCGAAACAGGGGTTTGGTATGGCTACACCTTC. Its translation is CASSVETGVWYGYTF.

V usage is TRBV28 and J usage is TRBJ1-2; no definite D call. Germline-derived CDR1 and CDR2 are MDHEN and SYDVKM. There are 14 residues in the CDR3. V shed 3 bases and J shed 6 bases, with 14 bases lying between them. CDR3 coding DNA: TGTGCCAGCAGTTTGGAGACCGAGTGGCATGGCTACACCTTC. This sequence encodes CASSLETEWHGYTF.

The CDR3, as DNA: TGTGCCAGCAGAGCATCCACTAGCACAGATACGCAGTATTTT. This gives the protein CASRASTSTDTQYF. The gene calls are TRBV6-1 and TRBJ2-3, with D hard to call. This CDR3 is built from 14 residues. V was shortened by 6 bases and J by 0 bases, with 10 bases between the two germline ends. Per germline, CDR1 MNHNS and CDR2 SASEGT.

The chain carries TRBV7-6 and TRBJ1-1; D gene uncertain. The length of the CDR3 is 13 residues. Trimming shortened V by 4 bases and J by 8 bases, and 14 bases separated the two germline ends. Per the germline V gene, CDR1 is SGHVS and CDR2 is FNYEAQ. DNA for the CDR3: TGTGCCAGCAGCTCTCGGACTGGACTCGAAGCTTTCTTT. This translates into CASSSRTGLEAFF.